Each of the 17 T cell receptor beta chains below was sequenced from the same sample in a study of response to subunit inactivated influenza vaccine (dated by TCRdb to 2016 to 2018). The receptor library was made with RT-PCR. Sequencing was performed on an Illumina HiSeq 2500. TCRdb cleaned the public reads at Q25 with fastp, built clones with MiXCR and kept in-frame beta chains. Rows merge per CDR3 protein into single entries with the most common DNA and genes. The sample profile shows about 580,000 distinct CDR3 sequences; 11% to 15% of them were found once. The top ten clonotypes cover more than 9.5% of the sample. Sequenced material: PBMCs from blood, taken 11 to 12 days after vaccination. The source of these receptors is a man aged 50-59 years who received an inactivated influenza vaccine. Donor details come from another sample of the same person, matched by shared clones.

The genes are TRBV7-2 and TRBJ2-3; perhaps TRBD1 as D (6 bases). Germline CDR1 SGHTA, CDR2 FQGNSA. The V and J ends lost 6 bases and 4 bases respectively, with 14 bases between them. The CDR3 is made up of 14 amino acids. CDR3 bases: TGTGCCAGCAGTCCGAACAGGGCCGCAGATACGCAGTATTTT. Its translation: CASSPNRAADTQYF.

The V and J genes are TRBV29-1 and TRBJ2-5, with 7 bases lining up with TRBD2. Germline CDR1 SQVTM, CDR2 ANQGSEA. V shed 8 bases, J shed 1 base, and the junction held 10 bases outside the gene matches. The CDR3 is 14 amino acids. Written as DNA, the CDR3 is TGCAGCTACCACCGGGGCGGGAGCCAAGAGACCCAGTACTTC. It specifies CSYHRGGSQETQYF. The complete variable domain, with remaining parts taken from reference TRBV29-1 and TRBJ2-5, reads SAVISQKPSRDICQRGTSLTIQCQVDSQVTMMFWYRQQPGQSLTLIATANQGSEATYESGFVIDKFPISRPNLTFSTLTVSNMSPEDSSIYLCSYHRGGSQETQYFGPGTRLLVL.

This clonotype has a handful of counts. The gene calls are TRBV7-2 and TRBJ2-3; 8 bases map to TRBD2. Germline V gene lookup returns CDR1 SGHTA and CDR2 FQGNSA. J gave up 5 bases and V 0 bases, and 7 bases lay outside the gene matches. The CDR3 runs 16 residues. This CDR3 is CASSLAGGVPGDTQYF. In DNA, the CDR3 is TGTGCCAGCAGCTTAGCCGGGGGGGTCCCCGGAGATACGCAGTATTTT.

The V gene is TRBV18, the J gene TRBJ1-4; a possible D gene is TRBD1 (6 bases). The CDR3 runs 13 residues. V was pared by 7 bases and J by 6 bases, with 12 bases between. CDR1 and CDR2 (germline): KGHSH, LQKENI. CDR3 nucleotide sequence: TGTGCCAGCTTACGGGGGCCTGATGAAAAACTGTTTTTT. Protein sequence: CASLRGPDEKLFF.

The rearrangement links TRBV12-3 or TRBV12-4 to TRBJ1-3; TRBD1 matches 7 bases. Trimming cost V 3 bases and J 3 bases; bases outside gene matches: 8. This CDR3 has 16 residues. In DNA, the CDR3 is TGTGCCAGCAGTTTGGCCGGACAGGCCATTGGAAACACCATATATTTT. Its translation: CASSLAGQAIGNTIYF.

The chain uses TRBV5-1 and TRBJ1-2; D not certain. V shed 0 bases and J shed 1 base, with 7 bases lying between them. The germline V gene encodes CDR1 SGHRS and CDR2 YFSETQ. This CDR3 has 14 residues. The CDR3 nucleotides are TGCGCCAGCAGCTTGGAGGCGGTTAACTATGGCTACACCTTC. Its protein is CASSLEAVNYGYTF. Full variable domain (missing parts from reference TRBV5-1 and TRBJ1-2): KAGVTQTPRYLIKTRGQQVTLSCSPISGHRSVSWYQQTPGQGLQFLFEYFSETQRNKGNFPGRFSGRQFSNSRSEMNVSTLELGDSALYLCASSLEAVNYGYTFGSGTRLTVV.

This clonotype was seen a few times. V and J are TRBV20-1 and TRBJ2-1, with 14 bases aligning to TRBD2. The CDR3 loop spans 16 amino acids. CDR1 is DFQATT, CDR2 SNEGSKA, per germline (reference sequence). J gave up 4 bases and V 6 bases, and 8 bases lay outside the gene matches. The CDR3 DNA reads as TGCAGTGCCCCACCGGGGACTAGCGGGGGATACAATGAGCAGTTCTTC. This gives the protein CSAPPGTSGGYNEQFF.

The genes are TRBV11-2 and TRBJ2-2; 9 nucleotides align to TRBD2. With V trimmed by 5 bases and J by 8 bases, 9 bases remained unmatched. The CDR3 spans 15 residues. The germline CDR1 and CDR2 sequences are SGHAT and FQNNGV. CDR3 bases: TGTGCCAGCAGCCCCCAGATTAGCGGGAGTGGGGAGCTGTTTTTT. Residues: CASSPQISGSGELFF.

The chain combines TRBV20-1 with TRBJ2-3, with D possibly matching TRBD1 (6 bases). The CDR3 loop spans 14 amino acids. CDR1 and CDR2 from the germline V gene are DFQATT and SNEGSKA (reference sequence). V lost 5 bases and J lost 3, with 15 bases in between. The CDR3 spells CSAPIQGVTDTQYF. CDR3 nucleotide sequence: TGCAGTGCTCCAATACAGGGAGTAACAGATACGCAGTATTTT.

This chain joins TRBV6-2 or TRBV6-3 and TRBJ2-7; 9 bases match TRBD2. J was trimmed by 0 bases and V by 5 bases; bases with no gene match: 11. This CDR3 is built from 17 residues. Germline V lookup: CDR1 MNHEY, CDR2 SVGEGT. The CDR3 region is CASSTPSGKSPSYEQYF. The DNA of the CDR3 is TGTGCCAGCAGTACACCTAGCGGGAAGAGCCCCTCCTACGAGCAGTACTTC.

The rearrangement uses TRBV2 and TRBJ1-6, with TRBD1 identical over 7 bases. The CDR3 totals 13 residues. V lost 11 bases to trimming and J lost 9 bases; unmatched junction nucleotides: 10. The germline CDR1 and CDR2 sequences are SNHLY and FYNNEI. The CDR3, as DNA: TGTGCCGTTGTGAGGGACAGAAGTTCACCCCTCCACTTT. This encodes CAVVRDRSSPLHF.

This clonotype was observed a handful of times. The rearrangement joins TRBV4-3 to TRBJ2-2; D is undetermined. V lost 3 bases, J lost 3 bases, and 14 bases lay in between. CDR1 is LGHNA and CDR2 is YSLEER in the germline V gene. This CDR3 contains 16 residues. CDR3 coding DNA: TGCGCCAGCAGCCATTTTTCCGAAGAGCACACCGGGGAGCTGTTTTTT. Translated: CASSHFSEEHTGELFF.

J is TRBJ2-6 and V is TRBV5-1; D call uncertain. V was cut by 6 bases and J by 2 bases, with 15 bases left in between. This CDR3 is 16 amino acids long. CDR1 and CDR2 (germline): SGHRS, YFSETQ. The CDR3 region is CASNRGGKAGANVLTF. CDR3 nucleotide sequence: TGCGCCAGCAACCGTGGTGGTAAGGCTGGGGCCAACGTCCTGACTTTC. Combining the CDR3 with reference TRBV5-1 and TRBJ2-6 gives the whole variable domain KAGVTQTPRYLIKTRGQQVTLSCSPISGHRSVSWYQQTPGQGLQFLFEYFSETQRNKGNFPGRFSGRQFSNSRSEMNVSTLELGDSALYLCASNRGGKAGANVLTFGAGSRLTVL.

This clonotype was counted between two and nine times. The rearrangement joins TRBV12-3 or TRBV12-4 to TRBJ2-3; either TRBD1 or TRBD2 may fit D (5 bases each). The CDR3 is 15 amino acids. V was shortened by 6 bases and J by 5 bases, with 18 bases between the two germline ends. CDR3 in amino acids: CASSLMDTRGDTQYF. As DNA, the CDR3 is TGTGCCAGCAGCCTAATGGACACCCGGGGAGATACGCAGTATTTT.

This clonotype was seen a few times. This chain joins TRBV20-1 and TRBJ1-4; tentative D call: TRBD1 (5 bases). CDR3 length: 13 amino acids. The germline V and J ends were trimmed by 7 bases and 7 bases, with 16 bases remaining between them. CDR1 and CDR2 (germline): DFQATT, SNEGSKA (reference sequence). The CDR3 is CSGRWGVFEKLFF. The DNA of the CDR3 is TGCAGTGGACGTTGGGGCGTATTTGAAAAACTGTTTTTT.

The chain recombines TRBV7-3 with TRBJ2-1; 12 bases match TRBD2. V gave up 5 bases and J gave up 3 bases; unmatched junction bases: 5. The CDR3 covers 16 residues. Germline-derived CDR1 and CDR2 are SGHTA and FQGTGA. The CDR3 protein is CASSRTTSGSYNEQFF. Written as DNA, the CDR3 is TGTGCCAGCAGCCGCACGACTAGCGGGAGCTACAATGAGCAGTTCTTC.

The V gene is TRBV29-1, the J gene TRBJ2-3; D uncertain. CDR3 length: 14 residues. CDR1 is SQVTM, CDR2 ANQGSEA, per germline. Trimming removed 4 bases at V and 0 bases at J, with 11 bases between. CDR3: CSVVGHLSTDTQYF. As DNA, the CDR3 is TGCAGCGTTGTAGGGCACCTTAGCACAGATACGCAGTATTTT.